This T cell receptor (beta chain) was identified during a study of blood T cell repertoires in COVID-19. Background on the study: COVID-19 samples collected from the United States, Italy and Spain covered acute and convalescent phases.

Adults between roughly 18 and 90 years of age took part from some 25 US areas. Grouping used clinical history reported by participants in a survey and questionnaire. V lost 7 bases to trimming and J lost 4 bases, with 18 bases between them. The CDR3 is 15 amino acids. CDR1 is SEHNR, CDR2 FQNEAQ, per germline (reference sequence). This clone was seen only once. Per the study methods: From reference gene primer amplification, estimates of nucleated cell counts were derived. The assay was immunoSEQ multiplex PCR, and TCRdb's table has in-frame clones only and misses some. The V and J calls and the clone size are those of that table, but D and trimming were determined from the DNA. This table holds fewer than 200,000 clones, roughly 83% found once.

V usage is TRBV7-9 and J usage is TRBJ2-3; the D gene is possibly TRBD1 (5 bases). The sequencing input was PBMCs or T cells enriched from blood (not recorded which). The TCR was taken from a woman aged 45-60 years who had recovered from COVID-19. The CDR3 DNA reads as TGTGCCAGCACCCACCCAACCAGGGTGGCAGATACGCAGTATTTT. Translating it yields CASTHPTRVADTQYF. The whole variable domain, filled in from reference TRBV7-9 and TRBJ2-3, reads DTGVSQNPRHKITKRGQNVTFRCDPISEHNRLYWYRQTLGQGPEFLTYFQNEAQLEKSRLLSDRFSAERPKGSFSTLEIQRTEQGDSAMYLCASTHPTRVADTQYFGPGTRLTVL.